This T cell receptor (beta chain) was retrieved from a study of Ad26.COV2.S vaccination and SARS-CoV-2 variants. Looking at the study overall: The COV1001 Ad26.COV2.S trial arm included the donor. General study findings and limits: Substantial breadth was reported for post-vaccination spike-specific CD8+ and CD4+ T cells.

The CDR3 contains 14 residues. CDR1 GTSNPN and CDR2 SVGIG come from the germline V gene (reference sequence). The V end was cut by 2 bases, the J end by 7 bases, with 14 bases between. Points on this clone: The antigen is undetermined.

Treatment here: over 15 received Ad26.COV2.S at low or high dose, single or two shots; roughly 5 received placebo; per-sample allocation not given. Sampling was performed 63 days after the first vaccine or placebo injection. Measured with immunoSEQ multiplex PCR; TCRdb has only the in-frame clones, and not every one. Found here are 250,000 or so clones, approximately 88% of them singletons; the top ten hold about 2.7%. The TCR was taken from a person aged 18-60 years who received the Ad26.COV2.S COVID-19 vaccine or a placebo. The sample here was peripheral blood, taken in a trial of Ad26.COV2.S vaccine versus placebo. The rearrangement links TRBV30 to TRBJ2-2, with D possibly TRBD1 on 6 matching bases. CDR3 amino acids: CAWSMNREYGELFF. CDR3 nucleotide sequence: TGTGCCTGGAGTATGAACAGGGAGTACGGGGAGCTGTTTTTT.